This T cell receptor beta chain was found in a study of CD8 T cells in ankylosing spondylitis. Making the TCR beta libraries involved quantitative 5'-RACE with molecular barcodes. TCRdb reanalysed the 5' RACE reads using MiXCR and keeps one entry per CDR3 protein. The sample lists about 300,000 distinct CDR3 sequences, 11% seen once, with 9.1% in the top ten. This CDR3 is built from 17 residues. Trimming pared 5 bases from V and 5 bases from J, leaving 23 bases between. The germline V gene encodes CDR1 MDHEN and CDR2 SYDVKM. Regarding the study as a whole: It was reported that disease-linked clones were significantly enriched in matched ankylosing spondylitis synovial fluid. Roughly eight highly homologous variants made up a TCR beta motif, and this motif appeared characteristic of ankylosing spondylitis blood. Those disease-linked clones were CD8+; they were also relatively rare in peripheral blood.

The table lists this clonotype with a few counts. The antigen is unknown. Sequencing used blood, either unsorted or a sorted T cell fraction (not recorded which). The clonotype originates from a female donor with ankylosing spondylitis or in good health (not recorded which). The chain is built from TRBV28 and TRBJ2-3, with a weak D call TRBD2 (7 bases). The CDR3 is CASSAHPGHGRGDTQYF. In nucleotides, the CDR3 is TGTGCCAGCAGTGCCCACCCGGGACATGGGAGGGGAGATACGCAGTATTTT.